Listed here are 19 T cell receptor beta chains from one sample, sequenced in a study of T cell clonality in common variable immunodeficiency. Here immunoSEQ multiplex PCR was the method, and the copy in TCRdb shows in-frame clones only, minus some. The data list 50,000 to 60,000 clones, none observed once; about 0.8% falls to the top ten. Sequenced material: peripheral blood mononuclear cells. The receptors come from a person aged 18 to 70 in good health.

This clone has a count of ten or more. The read gets to within 3 residues of the CDR3 end, and the germline J gene fills in the rest. This sequence joins TRBV28 and TRBJ1-2, with a possible D match to TRBD1 (5 bases). The length of the CDR3 is 17 residues. Germline V gene lookup returns CDR1 MDHEN and CDR2 SYDVKM. The V gene lost 6 bases and the J gene lost 3 bases, with 23 bases spanning the gap. The CDR3 here is CASRWGGIVRNDYGYTF. Partial CDR3 DNA: TGTGCCAGCAGATGGGGGGGAATCGTAAGAAATGACTATGGC.

Ten or more counts support this clone. The read stops 3 residues short of the end of the CDR3; the missing end is completed from the germline J gene. The chain couples TRBV5-4 to TRBJ1-2; D gene unclear. CDR1 and CDR2 (germline): SGHNT, YYREEE (reference sequence). This CDR3 is 13 amino acids long. V lost 1 base and J lost 1, with 5 bases in between. The DNA read from the CDR3 is TGTGCCAGCAGCTTGTCGGGTAACTATGGC. This sequence encodes CASSLSGNYG. The whole CDR3 sequence is CASSLSGNYGYTF.

This clone was observed at least ten times. This may come from a read error, since a much larger clone is one base off. The read falls 3 residues short of the CDR3 end, and the missing part is taken from the germline J gene. The rearrangement links TRBV30 to TRBJ2-3, with D perhaps TRBD1 (6 bases). Looked up from germline, CDR1 is GTSNPN and CDR2 is SVGIG (reference sequence). The CDR3 spans 12 residues. The CDR3 spells CASQGNGEPQYF. CDR3 bases read: TGTGCCTCACAGGGTAATGGGGAGCCG.

Ten or more counts support this clone. The CDR3 extends 3 residues past the end of the read, so its final part is completed from the germline J gene. The chain carries TRBV5-4 and TRBJ2-5; TRBD1 is a possible D gene (6 bases). The CDR3 extends over 14 amino acids. V was cut by 0 bases and J by 5 bases, with 11 bases left in between. Looked up from germline, CDR1 is SGHNT and CDR2 is YYREEE (reference sequence). The CDR3 DNA, read in part, is TGTGCCAGCAGCTTGGCAGGGGCTGAGGAGACC. Its translation is CASSLAGAEET. The full CDR3 protein reads CASSLAGAEETQYF.

On this clone: The DNA ends 3 residues before the CDR3 does, and the rest of the CDR3 is filled in from the germline J gene. The chain recombines TRBV30 with TRBJ1-2; TRBD1 matches at 7 bases. The CDR3 consists of 13 residues. Germline lookup yields CDR1 GTSNPN and CDR2 SVGIG (reference sequence). CDR3 DNA, as far as it was read: TGTGCCTGGAGTTCGAAGGACAGGTCCGGC. Translation gives CAWSSKDRSG. The whole CDR3 protein reads CAWSSKDRSGYTF.

This clone was picked up many times. Read data end 3 residues before the CDR3 end; the end is taken from the germline J gene. The chain recombines TRBV19 with TRBJ2-1; TRBD2 matches 7 bases. The V gene's germline CDR1 is LNHDA and CDR2 SQIVND (reference sequence). V was pared by 5 bases and J by 5 bases, with 6 bases of the junction left unmatched. This CDR3 has 14 amino acids. Partial CDR3 DNA: TGTGCCAGTAGTCTGGCGGGAGCGCACAATGAG. It yields the protein CASSLAGAHNE. The whole CDR3 sequence is CASSLAGAHNEQFF.

Details on this clone: The read stops 3 residues short of the end of the CDR3; the missing end is completed from the germline J gene. The chain is built from TRBV6-1 and TRBJ1-4; D may be TRBD1 (5 bases). CDR3 size: 15 residues. Per the germline V gene, CDR1 is MNHNS and CDR2 is SASEGT. This chain's CDR3 is CASSEAGQGNSPLFF. CDR3 DNA (partial): TGTGCCAGCAGTGAAGCAGGGCAGGGAAATTCACCA.

This clone was observed at least ten times. CDR3 DNA, as far as it was read: TGTGCCAGTAGTATGGACAGGGGGCGGGATACG. This translates into CASSMDRGRDT. In full, the CDR3 reads CASSMDRGRDTQYF. The J gene is TRBJ2-3, the V gene TRBV19; 11 positions agree with TRBD1. Sequencing ends 3 residues short of the CDR3 end; the germline J gene provides the rest. CDR3 length: 14 residues. CDR1 and CDR2 (germline): LNHDA, SQIVND (reference sequence). V lost 3 bases and J lost 6; bases outside the gene matches: 2.

This clone was detected many times. The CDR3 end lies 3 residues beyond the end of the read and is filled in from the germline J gene. The V gene is TRBV18, the J gene TRBJ2-1, with D perhaps matching TRBD2 (7 bases). V shed 4 bases and J shed 3 bases, with 16 bases lying between them. The CDR3 is 16 amino acids. Germline loops: CDR1 KGHSH, CDR2 LQKENI. The CDR3 reads CASSLSRGAFYNEQFF. CDR3 bases read: TGTGCCAGCTCACTCAGCCGGGGGGCGTTCTACAATGAG.

This clone was seen many times. The CDR3 goes on 3 residues after the read ends, and that part is filled in from the germline J gene. This chain links TRBV5-6 with TRBJ1-2; D is uncertain. Germline-derived CDR1 and CDR2 are SGHDT and YYEEEE. The CDR3 is 14 amino acids. V was pared by 4 bases and J by 0 bases, with 10 bases between. The CDR3 protein is CASSPFSANYGYTF. The CDR3 bases that were read are TGTGCCAGCAGCCCTTTTAGCGCTAACTATGGC.

This clone came up many times. CDR3 loop: CASSSGQGGADTQYF. CDR3 DNA, as far as it was read: TGTGCCAGCAGTTCGGGACAGGGGGGAGCAGATACG. This sequence joins TRBV2 and TRBJ2-3, with 11 bases fitting TRBD1. The read ends 3 residues shy of where the CDR3 ends; the end is completed using the germline J gene. V lost 5 bases to trimming and J lost 4 bases; unmatched junction nucleotides: 5. Germline V gene lookup returns CDR1 SNHLY and CDR2 FYNNEI. The CDR3 extends over 15 amino acids.

This clone was observed at least ten times. The CDR3 goes on 3 residues after the read ends, and that part is filled in from the germline J gene. V usage is TRBV19 and J usage is TRBJ2-1, with 14 positions matching TRBD2. The CDR3 consists of 14 residues. The J segment lost 8 bases and the V segment lost 6 bases, leaving 3 bases of the junction unmatched. Germline V gene lookup returns CDR1 LNHDA and CDR2 SQIVND (reference sequence). The sequenced CDR3 bases are TGTGCCAGTAGGGGACTAGCGGGAGAAGATGAG. Amino acids: CASRGLAGEDE. The complete CDR3 reads CASRGLAGEDEQFF.

This clone was detected many times. Read coverage stops 3 residues before the CDR3 terminus; the germline J gene supplies the remainder. The genes are TRBV19 and TRBJ1-3; no clear D gene. CDR3 length: 13 amino acids. The germline V gene has CDR1 LNHDA and CDR2 SQIVND (reference sequence). The CDR3 bases that were read are TGTGCCAGTAGCGACGGTGCCCGGGTCGCC. This sequence encodes CASSDGARVA. The full CDR3 protein reads CASSDGARVAIYF.

This clone has a count of ten or more. The read ends 3 residues shy of where the CDR3 ends; the end is completed using the germline J gene. V usage is TRBV18 and J usage is TRBJ2-1; perhaps TRBD2 as D (5 bases). The V end was cut by 2 bases, the J end by 8 bases, with 13 bases between. Germline loops: CDR1 KGHSH, CDR2 LQKENI. The length of the CDR3 is 14 residues. CDR3 DNA (partial): TGTGCCAGCTCACCATCGTCGGGGTGGGATGAG. As protein: CASSPSSGWDE. The complete CDR3 protein is CASSPSSGWDEQFF.

This clone was seen many times. The read ends 3 residues shy of where the CDR3 ends; the end is completed using the germline J gene. This rearrangement joins TRBV7-9 to TRBJ2-7; 7 bases are shared with TRBD1. There are 13 residues in the CDR3. Germline V gives CDR1 SEHNR, CDR2 FQNEAQ (reference sequence). Trimming removed 1 base from V and 3 bases from J; junction bases left unmatched: 0. CDR3: CASSLGTGYEQYF. Partial CDR3 DNA: TGTGCCAGCAGCTTAGGGACAGGCTACGAG.

This clone has a handful of counts. With the read ending 3 residues before the CDR3 end, the germline J gene is used to fill in that end. The chain couples TRBV5-1 to TRBJ1-2; TRBD1 might be the D (6 bases). Germline assignment: CDR1 SGHRS and CDR2 YFSETQ. The CDR3 consists of 15 residues. The chain's CDR3 is CASSFGGLSTDTYTF. CDR3 DNA (partial): TGCGCCAGCAGCTTTGGGGGCCTTAGCACAGATACC.

This clone was seen repeatedly, ten times or more. The read ends 3 residues before the CDR3 terminus; that terminus is restored from the germline J gene. V is TRBV30 and J is TRBJ2-2; 8 nucleotides align to TRBD2. CDR1 and CDR2 from the germline V gene are GTSNPN and SVGIG (reference sequence). CDR3 length: 16 amino acids. Trimming took 2 bases from V and 5 from J; bases not matched to a gene: 10. The CDR3 region is CAWSRVAGLWTGELFF. CDR3 bases read: TGTGCCTGGAGTCGGGTAGCGGGGTTATGGACCGGGGAG.

This clone appeared many times. The read is 3 residues too short to cover the CDR3 end, so that end is filled in from the germline J gene. The chain is built from TRBV5-1 and TRBJ2-7; TRBD1 aligns across 7 bases. The CDR3 sequence is 14 residues long. Germline loops: CDR1 SGHRS, CDR2 YFSETQ. The trim removed 4 bases at V and 3 bases at J, leaving 7 bases unmatched. The covered CDR3 bases are TGCGCCAGCAGCACAACCAACAGGGGCTACGAG. This sequence encodes CASSTTNRGYE. The full CDR3 protein reads CASSTTNRGYEQYF.

This clone came up many times. Coverage ceases 3 residues before the CDR3 finishes, and the germline J gene fills in the end. This chain links TRBV5-1 with TRBJ2-3; no firm D call. Trimming pared 2 bases from V and 0 bases from J, leaving 13 bases between. The CDR3 is 16 residues long. Per the germline V gene, CDR1 is SGHRS and CDR2 is YFSETQ. The sequenced part of the CDR3 DNA is TGCGCCAGCAGCTTTGGCTCTGGCCTCAGCACAGATACG. Translated: CASSFGSGLSTDT. The CDR3 as a whole reads CASSFGSGLSTDTQYF.